A selection of T cell receptor beta chains follows, all from one sample in a study of T cells in Graves' hyperthyroidism and ophthalmopathy. TCRdb independently ran MiXCR on the multiplex PCR reads; one entry per CDR3 protein. This sample has approximately 520,000 distinct CDR3 sequences, with more than 20% found just once. The sequenced material came from blood. The receptors were sampled from a man aged 18-30 years with Graves' hyperthyroidism. Both conserved end residues are part of each CDR3. D genes are given only for firm matches. The size of a clone is reported for some rows only, either as once, few or many, or as a class for expanded clones.

DNA: TGCGCCAGCAGCTTCGGGGATTACACTGAAGCTTTCTTT
CDR3: CASSFGDYTEAFF
D: .
J: TRBJ1-1
V: TRBV5-1
size: many
length: 13

DNA: TGTGCCAGCCCTGATAGAGGACAGGAAGAGACCCAGTACTTC
CDR3: CASPDRGQEETQYF
D: TRBD1
J: TRBJ2-5
V: TRBV27
size: many
length: 14

DNA: TGTGCCAGCAGCCCGATGGAGGCCTACGAGCAGTACTTC
CDR3: CASSPMEAYEQYF
D: .
J: TRBJ2-7
V: TRBV7-9
size: many
length: 13

DNA: TGTGCCAGCAGTCTTCCACCGGGTAACACCATATATTTT
CDR3: CASSLPPGNTIYF
D: .
J: TRBJ1-3
V: TRBV2
size: many
length: 13

DNA: TGTGCCAGTATGAGTCTGCACTACGAGCAGTACTTC
CDR3: CASMSLHYEQYF
D: .
J: TRBJ2-7
V: TRBV19
size: many
length: 12

DNA: TGTGCCAGCAGCAAACTTGGACAGGGGGAGGCTGAAGCTTTCTTT
CDR3: CASSKLGQGEAEAFF
D: TRBD1
J: TRBJ1-1
V: TRBV7-6
size: .
length: 15

DNA: TGCAGCGTTCTCGGAACCCGCTCCTACGAGCAGTACTTC
CDR3: CSVLGTRSYEQYF
D: .
J: TRBJ2-7
V: TRBV29-1
size: few
length: 13

DNA: TGTGCCAGCGGGGGGGAGGGGCAGTGGACGAACTATGGCTACACCTTC
CDR3: CASGGEGQWTNYGYTF
D: .
J: TRBJ1-2
V: TRBV11-2
size: many
length: 16

DNA: TGTGCCAGCAGCTACACAGGGAAAGCTTTCTTT
CDR3: CASSYTGKAFF
D: .
J: TRBJ1-1
V: TRBV7-9
size: many
length: 11

DNA: TGTGCCAGCAGCTTCATCCCGTCCACTGAAGCTTTCTTT
CDR3: CASSFIPSTEAFF
D: .
J: TRBJ1-1
V: TRBV7-9
size: many
length: 13

DNA: TGCAGTGCTCGGACCGCGTTTTACGAGCAGTACTTC
CDR3: CSARTAFYEQYF
D: .
J: TRBJ2-7
V: TRBV20-1
size: many
length: 12

DNA: TGCGCCAGCAGCCAAGGTACAGAGATTAGCAATCAGCCCCAGCATTTT
CDR3: CASSQGTEISNQPQHF
D: .
J: TRBJ1-5
V: TRBV4-1
size: .
length: 16

DNA: TGCGCCAGCAGCTTGGGGACAGGCCGGAGAACCTACGAGCAGTACTTC
CDR3: CASSLGTGRRTYEQYF
D: TRBD1
J: TRBJ2-7
V: TRBV5-1
size: many
length: 16

DNA: TGTGCCAGCAGCTTATTGGCAGGGGATGGCTACACCTTC
CDR3: CASSLLAGDGYTF
D: .
J: TRBJ1-2
V: TRBV7-3
size: few
length: 13

DNA: TGCGCCAGCAGCCAAGATGAGCTGGGGAGGAGGGGCATAGCCAAAAACATTCAGTACTTC
CDR3: CASSQDELGRRGIAKNIQYF
D: .
J: TRBJ2-4
V: TRBV4-1
size: few
length: 20

DNA: TGTGCCAGCAGGGACTCTAGGGACTACGAGCAGTACTTC
CDR3: CASRDSRDYEQYF
D: .
J: TRBJ2-7
V: TRBV12-3/TRBV12-4
size: many
length: 13

DNA: TGTGCCAGCAGTTTACGTCAGGGGCCCGAGGGGCAAGAGACCCAGTACTTC
CDR3: CASSLRQGPEGQETQYF
D: .
J: TRBJ2-5
V: TRBV6-5
size: many
length: 17

DNA: TGTGCCAGCCAAGGGCTTTCAGGAGCAGGTCCTACTGAAGCTTTCTTT
CDR3: CASQGLSGAGPTEAFF
D: .
J: TRBJ1-1
V: TRBV28
size: many
length: 16

DNA: TGTGCCAGTAGTATCGAGGGACCGGGGACCGGGGAGCTGTTTTTT
CDR3: CASSIEGPGTGELFF
D: .
J: TRBJ2-2
V: TRBV19
size: many
length: 15

DNA: TGTGCCACCAGCATCGACAGGGCCAATCAGCCCCAGCATTTT
CDR3: CATSIDRANQPQHF
D: TRBD1
J: TRBJ1-5
V: TRBV15
size: .
length: 14

DNA: TGTGCCAGCAGCAGGGGACAGACTTCGCAAGAGACCCAGTACTTC
CDR3: CASSRGQTSQETQYF
D: TRBD1
J: TRBJ2-5
V: TRBV7-9
size: many
length: 15

DNA: TGTGCCAGCAGTCCCAACCGACACAAGACCCAGTACTTC
CDR3: CASSPNRHKTQYF
D: .
J: TRBJ2-5
V: TRBV6-2/TRBV6-3
size: few
length: 13

DNA: TGTGCCAGTAGTCACACGAGGACTAGCGGTGGGGAGACCCAGTACTTC
CDR3: CASSHTRTSGGETQYF
D: TRBD2
J: TRBJ2-5
V: TRBV19
size: once
length: 16

DNA: TGTGCCAGCAGCTCGCGGCCCCGTTGGACTAGCGGGGGTTCGTACGAGCAGTACTTC
CDR3: CASSSRPRWTSGGSYEQYF
D: TRBD2
J: TRBJ2-7
V: TRBV5-6
size: few
length: 19

DNA: TGTGCCAGCAGCTTAGAGCTTTGGGGTCTCGACACCGGGGAGCTGTTTTTT
CDR3: CASSLELWGLDTGELFF
D: .
J: TRBJ2-2
V: TRBV11-1
size: .
length: 17

DNA: TGCGCCAGCAGCTTGGCAGGGGGCGAATCACCCCTCCACTTT
CDR3: CASSLAGGESPLHF
D: TRBD1
J: TRBJ1-6
V: TRBV5-1
size: .
length: 14

DNA: TGTGCCAGCAGTTTGGAGATCACTGAAGCTTTCTTT
CDR3: CASSLEITEAFF
D: .
J: TRBJ1-1
V: TRBV12-3/TRBV12-4
size: many
length: 12